Detailed here is one TCR beta chain. Its antigen remains unknown. After removal of 0 bases from V and 4 bases from J, the junction contained 7 bases not matched to a gene. CDR3 length: 16 amino acids. Per germline, CDR1 LGHNA and CDR2 YNFKEQ. The data stem from a study of T-cell memory formation after mild COVID-19. Libraries for TCRalpha and TCRbeta carried sample barcodes and unique molecular identifiers via 5'RACE. TCRdb recomputed calls from the 5' RACE reads with MiXCR, one row per CDR3 protein. In the table there are about 210,000 distinct CDR3 sequences, roughly 30% of which are singletons. Study results and caveats: From day 15 to 85, contracting clones were balanced between CD4 and CD8, whereas later expanders leaned toward CD4+.

This TCR came from an adult woman who had mild COVID-19 (a few samples of this study predate the infection). Cell type and time point are not known. The specimen was PBMCs or a T cell subset sorted from them (not recorded which). The chain has TRBV4-2 and TRBJ2-3; TRBD1 agrees at 7 bases. The CDR3 loop is CASSQDDRVGADTQYF. As DNA, the CDR3 is TGTGCCAGCAGCCAAGACGACAGGGTTGGGGCAGATACGCAGTATTTT.